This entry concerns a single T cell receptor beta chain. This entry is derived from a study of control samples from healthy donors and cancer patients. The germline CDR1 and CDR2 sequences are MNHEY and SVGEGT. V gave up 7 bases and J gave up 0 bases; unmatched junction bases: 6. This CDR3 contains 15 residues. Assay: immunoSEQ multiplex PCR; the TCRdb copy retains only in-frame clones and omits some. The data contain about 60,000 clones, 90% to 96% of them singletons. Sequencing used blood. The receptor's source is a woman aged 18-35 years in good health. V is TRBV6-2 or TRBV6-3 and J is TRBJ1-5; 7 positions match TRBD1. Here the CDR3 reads CASIPGQHSNQPQHF. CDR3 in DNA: TGTGCCAGCATCCCGGGACAGCATAGCAATCAGCCCCAGCATTTT.